A single sample gave rise to the 9 T cell receptor beta chains below, sequenced in a study of breast tumors, draining lymph nodes, adjacent tissues (TCRdb year 2016). Library method: multiplex PCR. TCRdb records Illumina HiSeq 2000 as the sequencer. TCRdb cleaned the public reads at Q25 with fastp, built clones with MiXCR and kept in-frame beta chains. Each CDR3 protein appears once, grouped with its most common genes and DNA. Counted in this sample were about 270,000 distinct CDR3 sequences; 30% of them appeared once. Jointly, the top ten make up around 1% of the sample. Lymph node samples were obtained from the axillary draining lymph nodes of breast cancer patients. Sequenced material: axillary lymph node tissue. These receptors were obtained from a female donor with breast cancer. Some clones in this sample may be carry-over from other donors' samples.

With respect to this clonotype: Being one base from a much bigger clone, this may be a read error. The CDR3 sequence is CASSVDLAASSYDEQFF. CDR3 coding DNA: TGTGCCAGTAGTGTCGATCTAGCCGCCAGCTCCTACGATGAGCAGTTCTTC. The rearrangement joins TRBV19 to TRBJ2-1; the D gene is possibly TRBD2 (5 bases). In germline, CDR1 is LNHDA, CDR2 SQIVND (reference sequence). CDR3 length: 17 residues.

This clonotype was seen at least ten times. This rearrangement joins TRBV11-3 to TRBJ2-5; 13 bases match TRBD2. Unmatched junction bases numbered 11, after V lost 5 bases and J lost 5 bases. Germline CDR1 SGHNT, CDR2 YENEEA. CDR3 size: 17 residues. CDR3 amino acids: CASSPVLLAGGEETQYF. The CDR3 nucleotides read TGTGCCAGCAGCCCCGTCCTACTAGCGGGAGGGGAGGAGACCCAGTACTTC.

V is TRBV6-1 and J is TRBJ1-5, with a tentative D call TRBD1 (6 bases). Trimming pared 5 bases from V and 6 bases from J, leaving 17 bases between. Germline V gene sequence: CDR1 MNHNS, CDR2 SASEGT. The length of the CDR3 is 15 residues. The CDR3 DNA sequence: TGTGCCAGCAGTCAGGGCAGGGGCGCGGGTCAGCCCCAGCATTTT. It specifies CASSQGRGAGQPQHF.

The V call is TRBV12-3 or TRBV12-4, the J call TRBJ2-3, with TRBD2 matching over 8 bases. With 5 bases clipped from V and 6 bases from J, the junction kept 13 bases outside the gene matches. There are 16 residues in the CDR3. CDR3 region: CASSPVPGLGTDTQYF. CDR3 nucleotides: TGTGCCAGCAGTCCAGTCCCGGGACTAGGTACGGATACGCAGTATTTT.

Notes on this clonotype: A much larger clone differs from this one at a single base, so this may be a read error. The rearrangement joins TRBV9 to TRBJ2-2; TRBD1 matches 9 bases. The CDR3 is 16 residues long. Germline V gene sequence: CDR1 SGDLS, CDR2 YYNGEE. V lost 4 bases, J lost 3 bases, and 7 bases stayed unmatched. This CDR3 is CASSPSGQGDTGELFF. In DNA form, the CDR3 reads TGTGCCAGCAGCCCCTCGGGACAGGGTGACACCGGGGAGCTGTTTTTT.

This clonotype showed up many times. The chain carries TRBV19 and TRBJ2-2; 8 bases match TRBD2. V was pared by 8 bases and J by 4 bases, with 12 bases of the junction left unmatched. CDR1 is LNHDA and CDR2 is SQIVND in the germline V gene (reference sequence). The CDR3 is made up of 16 amino acids. The CDR3 loop reads CASGTLSGTTTGELFF. DNA for the CDR3: TGTGCCAGTGGTACTCTTAGCGGGACAACCACCGGGGAGCTGTTTTTT.

This clonotype was picked up a small number of times. This chain links TRBV5-6 with TRBJ1-2, with 10 bases fitting TRBD1. Germline V gene lookup returns CDR1 SGHDT and CDR2 YYEEEE. Trimming removed 5 bases from V and 6 bases from J; junction bases left unmatched: 13. The CDR3 has 16 amino acids. As DNA, the CDR3 is TGTGCCAGCAGTCTCGGGGTCTCCGGGACAGGGGATGGCTACACCTTC. Protein sequence: CASSLGVSGTGDGYTF. The entire variable domain, with the rest obtained from reference TRBV5-6 and TRBJ1-2, is as follows: DAGVTQSPTHLIKTRGQQVTLRCSPKSGHDTVSWYQQALGQGPQFIFQYYEEEERQRGNFPDRFSGHQFPNYSSELNVNALLLGDSALYLCASSLGVSGTGDGYTFGSGTRLTVV.

This clonotype has at least ten counts. Likely a read error: the CDR3 ends without its conserved phenylalanine or tryptophan. It is unclear where the CDR3 begins or ends on the DNA, so no DNA is shown, and the CDR3 is as TCRdb lists it. The chain couples TRBV11-3 to TRBJ2-1; the table's TRBD1 call for D was not verified on the DNA. The germline V gene has CDR1 SGHNT and CDR2 YENEEA. The CDR3 length is 14 residues, termini included. CDR3 loop: CASSLDGARRAPSI.

A few counts support this clonotype. Being one base from a much bigger clone, this may be a read error. This rearrangement joins TRBV20-1 to TRBJ2-7; 8 nucleotides agree with TRBD1. The CDR3 consists of 14 residues. Germline V gene data show CDR1 as DFQATT and CDR2 as SNEGSKA (reference sequence). Trimming removed 6 bases from V and 6 bases from J; junction bases left unmatched: 13. As DNA, the CDR3 is TGCAGTGCCCAAAGGACAGGGCCCACCTCCGAGCAGTACTTC. This sequence encodes CSAQRTGPTSEQYF.